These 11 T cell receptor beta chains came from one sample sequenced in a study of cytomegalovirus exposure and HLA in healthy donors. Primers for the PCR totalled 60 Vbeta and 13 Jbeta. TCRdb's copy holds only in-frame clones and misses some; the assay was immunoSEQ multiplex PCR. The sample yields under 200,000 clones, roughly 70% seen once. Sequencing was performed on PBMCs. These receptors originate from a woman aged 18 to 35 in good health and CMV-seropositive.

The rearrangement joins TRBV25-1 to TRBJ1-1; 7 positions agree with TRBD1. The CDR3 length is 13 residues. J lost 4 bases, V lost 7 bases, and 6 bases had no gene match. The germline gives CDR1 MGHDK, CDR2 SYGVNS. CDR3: CASTTGWTTEAFF. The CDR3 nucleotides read TGTGCCAGCACGACAGGGTGGACCACTGAAGCTTTCTTT.

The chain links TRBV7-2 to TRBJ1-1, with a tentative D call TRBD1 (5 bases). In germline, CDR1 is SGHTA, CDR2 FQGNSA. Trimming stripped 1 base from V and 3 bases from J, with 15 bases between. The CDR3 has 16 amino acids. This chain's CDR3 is CASSLVAGGHHTEAFF. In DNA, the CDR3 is TGTGCCAGCAGCTTAGTAGCTGGCGGACATCACACTGAAGCTTTCTTT.

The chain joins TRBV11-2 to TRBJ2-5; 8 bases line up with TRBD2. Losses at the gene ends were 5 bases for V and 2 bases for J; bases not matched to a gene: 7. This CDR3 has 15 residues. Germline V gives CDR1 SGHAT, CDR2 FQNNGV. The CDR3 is CASSLGSGGQETQYF. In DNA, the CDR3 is TGTGCCAGCAGCCTAGGGAGCGGGGGACAAGAGACCCAGTACTTC.

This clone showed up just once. The CDR3 loop reads CASSTGTGGWGTEAFF. The CDR3 DNA follows: TGTGCCAGTAGTACCGGGACAGGGGGCTGGGGCACTGAAGCTTTCTTT. This rearrangement joins TRBV19 to TRBJ1-1, with TRBD1 matching 12 bases. The junction had 7 bases not matched to a gene; V was cut back by 4 bases and J by 4 bases. The CDR3 extends over 16 amino acids. The V gene's germline CDR1 is LNHDA and CDR2 SQIVND (reference sequence).

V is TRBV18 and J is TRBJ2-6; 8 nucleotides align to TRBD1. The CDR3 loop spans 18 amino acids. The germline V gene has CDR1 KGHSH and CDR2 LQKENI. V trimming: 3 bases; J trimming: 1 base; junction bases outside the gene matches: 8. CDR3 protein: CASSPNRGRWSGANVLTF. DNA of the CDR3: TGTGCCAGCTCACCCAACAGGGGGAGGTGGTCTGGGGCCAACGTCCTGACTTTC.

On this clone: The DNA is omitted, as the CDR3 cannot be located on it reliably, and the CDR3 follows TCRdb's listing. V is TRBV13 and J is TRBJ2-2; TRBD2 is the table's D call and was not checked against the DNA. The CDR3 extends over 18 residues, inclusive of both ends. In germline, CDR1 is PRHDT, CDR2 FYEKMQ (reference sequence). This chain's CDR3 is CASSRRVAGGANTGELLF.

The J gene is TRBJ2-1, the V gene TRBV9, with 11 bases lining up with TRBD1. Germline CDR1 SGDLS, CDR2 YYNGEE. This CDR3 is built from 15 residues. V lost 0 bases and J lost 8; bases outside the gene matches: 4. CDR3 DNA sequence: TGTGCCAGCAGCGTAGCGGGACAGGGGGTTGATGAGCAGTTCTTC. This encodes CASSVAGQGVDEQFF. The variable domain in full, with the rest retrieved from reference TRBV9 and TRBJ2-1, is DSGVTQTPKHLITATGQRVTLRCSPRSGDLSVYWYQQSLDQGLQFLIQYYNGEERAKGNILERFSAQQFPDLHSELNLSSLELGDSALYFCASSVAGQGVDEQFFGPGTRLTVL.

CDR3 DNA sequence: TGTGCCACCAGCAGAGATAGCAAGCAGTACTTC. Translating gives CATSRDSKQYF. The chain recombines TRBV15 with TRBJ2-5; D is unresolved. The CDR3 has 11 amino acids. Germline V CDR1 and CDR2: LNHNV, YYDKDF (reference sequence). V was shortened by 0 bases and J by 11 bases, with 7 bases between the two germline ends.

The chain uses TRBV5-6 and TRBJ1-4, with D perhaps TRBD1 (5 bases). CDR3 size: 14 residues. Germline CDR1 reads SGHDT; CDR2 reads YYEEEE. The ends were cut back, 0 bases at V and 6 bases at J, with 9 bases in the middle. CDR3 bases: TGTGCCAGCAGCTTGGAGGGGTTTGATGAAAAACTGTTTTTT. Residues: CASSLEGFDEKLFF.

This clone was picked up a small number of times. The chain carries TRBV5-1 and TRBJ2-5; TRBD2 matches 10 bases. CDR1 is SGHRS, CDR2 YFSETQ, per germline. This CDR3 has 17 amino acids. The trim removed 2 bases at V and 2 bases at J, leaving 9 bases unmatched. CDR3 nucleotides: TGCGCCAGCAGCTTACCTTTAGCGGGGGGCCAGCAAGAGACCCAGTACTTC. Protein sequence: CASSLPLAGGQQETQYF.

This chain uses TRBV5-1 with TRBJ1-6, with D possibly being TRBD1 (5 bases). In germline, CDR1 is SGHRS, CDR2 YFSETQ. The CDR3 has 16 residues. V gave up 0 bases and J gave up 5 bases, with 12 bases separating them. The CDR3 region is CASSLAGGANNSPLHF. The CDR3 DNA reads TGCGCCAGCAGCTTGGCCGGAGGGGCCAATAATTCACCCCTCCACTTT.